Listed below are T cell receptor beta chains from one sample, sequenced in a study of blood T cell repertoires in COVID-19. The table came from immunoSEQ multiplex PCR; TCRdb's copy has only in-frame clones and leaves some out. The profile shows roughly 51,000 clones, around 87% of them singletons. The sample was peripheral blood. These receptors were collected from a man aged 50-60 years with active COVID-19. Each CDR3 is given with its conserved first and last residue. A D gene is named only where the DNA matches it firmly. Size values are once, few and many counts, or a class for expanded clones, and some rows have none.

j_call d_call v_call clone_size cdr3_nt cdr3_aa
TRBJ1-5 NA TRBV14 NA TGTGCCAGCAGCCAAAGGCGGGATCAGCCCCAGCATTTT CASSQRRDQPQHF
TRBJ2-7 NA TRBV4-1 NA TGCGCCAGCAGCCAACCGCGGGGTTTAAGGAACGAGCAGTACTTC CASSQPRGLRNEQYF
TRBJ2-7 NA TRBV12-3/TRBV12-4 NA TGTGCCAGCAGGCTAGGGGCCATCTACGAGCAGTACTTC CASRLGAIYEQYF
TRBJ2-3 NA TRBV10-3 once TGTGCCATCAGGGCCCTGGCAGATACGCAGTATTTT CAIRALADTQYF
TRBJ1-2 NA TRBV4-2 NA TGTGCCAGCAGCCAAGTAATTGTAGGGGAGGCCTATGGCTACACCTTC CASSQVIVGEAYGYTF
TRBJ2-5 NA TRBV5-1 once TGCGCCAGCAGCTTCGGGAGCCAAGAGACCCAGTACTTC CASSFGSQETQYF
TRBJ2-2 NA TRBV19 NA TGTGCCAGCGAAAGGGGGAGTGGCACCGGGGAGCTGTTTTTT CASERGSGTGELFF
TRBJ1-3 TRBD1 TRBV9 NA TGTGCCAGCAGCGCAGGACAGGGTGGATCTGGAAACACCATATATTTT CASSAGQGGSGNTIYF
TRBJ1-6 TRBD1 TRBV6-6 NA TGTGCCAGCAGTTACCCGACAGGGGTTAATTCACCCCTCCACTTT CASSYPTGVNSPLHF
TRBJ2-2 NA TRBV20-1 NA TGCAGTGCTAGTAACAGGGTTAAGAACACCGGGGAGCTGTTTTTT CSASNRVKNTGELFF
TRBJ2-7 NA TRBV4-1 NA TGCGCCAGCAGCCAAGGGTGGGGGGTAGCGATAGCCGGGCAGTACTTC CASSQGWGVAIAGQYF
TRBJ2-1 NA TRBV9 NA TGTGCCAGCAGCGTACCGGGCAGGGGCCTTAAAGATTACAATGAGCAGTTCTTC CASSVPGRGLKDYNEQFF
TRBJ1-4 TRBD1 TRBV18 NA TGTGCCAGCTCACCACCCCGATTCGACAGGGGTTATGAAAAACTGTTTTTT CASSPPRFDRGYEKLFF
TRBJ2-2 TRBD2 TRBV19 once TGTGCCAGTAGTATCACTAGCGGGGGGTACACCGGGGAGCTGTTTTTT CASSITSGGYTGELFF
TRBJ2-3 TRBD1 TRBV6-5 NA TGTGCCAGCAGTTTTACAGGGGGCGCAATCTCAGATACGCAGTATTTT CASSFTGGAISDTQYF
TRBJ2-2 TRBD2 TRBV6-2/TRBV6-3 few TGTGCCAGCAGTTACAGGAGCGGGGGGGCAAACACCGGGGAGCTGTTTTTT CASSYRSGGANTGELFF
TRBJ2-1 NA TRBV6-1 once TGTGCCAGCAGTGAGTTAAGCGGAAGCTACAATGAGCAGTTCTTC CASSELSGSYNEQFF
TRBJ2-3 NA TRBV7-8 once TGTGCCAGCAGCTTAGAGGGGGTGCTAGGAGATACGCAGTATTTT CASSLEGVLGDTQYF
TRBJ2-5 NA TRBV30 NA TGTGCCTGGGATGGACAGATACAAGAGACCCAGTACTTC CAWDGQIQETQYF
TRBJ1-5 NA TRBV19 NA TGTGCCAGTAGCACCTCAGGTGTCGCCTCCCACCAGCCCCAGCATTTT CASSTSGVASHQPQHF
TRBJ2-1 NA TRBV12-3/TRBV12-4 few TGTGCCAGCAGTTTGTCGGGCAATGAGCAGTTCTTC CASSLSGNEQFF
TRBJ2-5 NA TRBV10-3 NA TGTGCCACCGGCTTGGGGGGGGCGGGAGAGACCCAGTACTTC CATGLGGAGETQYF
TRBJ2-5 TRBD1 TRBV4-3 NA TGCGCCAGCAGCCAAACCCGCCCGGGACAGGGATCAGAGACCCAGTACTTC CASSQTRPGQGSETQYF
TRBJ1-5 NA TRBV19 NA TGTGCCAGTAGTATAGGGAGTCAGCCCCAGCATTTT CASSIGSQPQHF
TRBJ2-3 TRBD2 TRBV2 NA TGTGCCAGCACTAAACGGGAGGGTTGGGATACGCAGTATTTT CASTKREGWDTQYF
TRBJ1-2 NA TRBV10-2 NA TGCGCCAGCAGAAAGGACAGCTATGGCTACACCTTC CASRKDSYGYTF
TRBJ2-7 TRBD2 TRBV4-3 NA TGCGCCAGCAGCCCGGGGGAGGGCTACGAGCAGTACTTC CASSPGEGYEQYF
TRBJ2-1 TRBD1 TRBV24-1 NA TGTGCCACCAGTGAACGAGAGGGACAGGGCTTGAGTAATGAGCAGTTCTTC CATSEREGQGLSNEQFF
TRBJ2-7 TRBD1 TRBV6-6 NA TGTGCCAGCAGACCTCTCGGGACAGGGCTGGAGGAGCAGTACTTC CASRPLGTGLEEQYF
TRBJ1-1 NA TRBV3-1/TRBV3-2 NA TGTGCCAGCAGCCAAGTTTTTTTGATTGGTAGGAACACTGAAGCTTTCTTT CASSQVFLIGRNTEAFF
TRBJ2-1 NA TRBV5-4 NA TGTGCCAGCAGCTCCGTTAGCAATGAGCAGTTCTTC CASSSVSNEQFF
TRBJ2-1 TRBD1 TRBV18 NA TGTGCCAGCTCACCAAGACAGGGGGGGTACAATGAGCAGTTCTTC CASSPRQGGYNEQFF
TRBJ1-4 TRBD1 TRBV25-1 NA TGTGCCAGCAGCGCCATGGGGACAGGGCGGGAAAAACTGTTTTTT CASSAMGTGREKLFF
TRBJ1-1 NA TRBV11-2 few TGTGCCAGCAGCGTCCCCGGGATCACTGAAGCTTTCTTT CASSVPGITEAFF
TRBJ1-3 NA TRBV30 NA TGTGCCTGGAGTGTACGGAGAGGGCCTGGAAACACCATATATTTT CAWSVRRGPGNTIYF
TRBJ1-2 NA TRBV4-1 NA TGCGCCAGCAGCCAAGATCACAGTCTCGAGGGCTACACCTTC CASSQDHSLEGYTF
TRBJ1-2 TRBD1 TRBV2 NA TGTGCCAGCAGTGAAGCCAGACAGGGGGTAAACTATGGCTACACCTTC CASSEARQGVNYGYTF
TRBJ2-3 NA TRBV11-2 NA TGTGCCAGCAGCTTCTCACTTCACACAGATACGCAGTATTTT CASSFSLHTDTQYF
TRBJ2-2 TRBD2 TRBV2 NA TGTGCCAGCAGACTAGCGGGAGATACCGGGGAGCTGTTTTTT CASRLAGDTGELFF
TRBJ2-1 TRBD2 TRBV6-2/TRBV6-3 NA TGTGCCAGCAGCCCCCAGCGGGGGGGCTCCTACAATGAGCAGTTCTTC CASSPQRGGSYNEQFF
TRBJ2-2 TRBD2 TRBV3-1/TRBV3-2 NA TGTGCCAGCAGCCCTAGCGGGGTGGCCTTGGGGGAGCTGTTTTTT CASSPSGVALGELFF
TRBJ1-5 NA TRBV10-3 NA TGTGCCATCCGGCGGCAAACCAATCAGCCCCAGCATTTT CAIRRQTNQPQHF
TRBJ2-2 NA TRBV19 once TGTGCCAGTAAAAGACAACCGAACACCGGGGAGCTGTTTTTT CASKRQPNTGELFF
TRBJ2-3 TRBD2 TRBV5-1 NA TGCGCCACCGGGACTAGCGGGAGTCCTGGAGATACGCAGTATTTT CATGTSGSPGDTQYF